These 15 T cell receptor beta chains share one sample of origin, sequenced in a study of blood T cell repertoires in COVID-19. TCRdb's table, derived via immunoSEQ multiplex PCR, lists solely in-frame clones and lacks some. The table records 200,000 to 300,000 clones, over 75% of them present only once. The source material was peripheral blood. Source of these receptors: a man between 45 and 60 years old with COVID-19, enrolled during active disease.

In DNA form, the CDR3 reads TGCGCCAGACTACAGGGCCGGGACACTGAAGCTTTCTTT. It is translated as CARLQGRDTEAFF. This chain connects TRBV4-3 to TRBJ1-1, with D tentatively TRBD1 (6 bases). This CDR3 contains 13 residues. V was clipped by 9 bases and J by 3 bases, with 14 bases between them. Germline CDR1 and CDR2: LGHNA and YSLEER.

The chain uses TRBV28 and TRBJ1-4, with D perhaps matching TRBD1 (6 bases). The CDR3 totals 13 residues. V was pared by 8 bases and J by 7 bases, with 14 bases between. In germline, CDR1 is MDHEN, CDR2 SYDVKM. In DNA form, the CDR3 reads TGTGCCAGCTGGGGGCAGTCCGCTGAAAAACTGTTTTTT. This gives the protein CASWGQSAEKLFF. Full variable domain (remainder filled in from reference TRBV28 and TRBJ1-4): DVKVTQSSRYLVKRTGEKVFLECVQDMDHENMFWYRQDPGLGLRLIYFSYDVKMKEKGDIPEGYSVSREKKERFSLILESASTNQTSMYLCASWGQSAEKLFFGSGTQLSVL.

This chain uses TRBV4-3 with TRBJ2-4; 7 bases align to TRBD2. The CDR3 spans 17 residues. Unmatched junction bases numbered 13, after V lost 0 bases and J lost 8 bases. CDR1 is LGHNA and CDR2 is YSLEER in the germline V gene. The CDR3 sequence is CASSQDAAGLRGDIQYF. The CDR3 DNA follows: TGCGCCAGCAGCCAAGATGCAGCGGGGCTACGCGGGGACATTCAGTACTTC.

The V call is TRBV20-1, the J call TRBJ1-1; D is uncertain. Trimming removed 3 bases from V and 1 base from J, with 9 bases in between. CDR3 length equals 13 residues. Per the germline V gene, CDR1 is DFQATT and CDR2 is SNEGSKA (reference sequence). The CDR3 here is CSASEWANTEAFF. The CDR3, as DNA: TGCAGTGCTAGTGAATGGGCGAACACTGAAGCTTTCTTT.

This clone occurred once. The genes are TRBV11-3 and TRBJ2-2; D is unresolved. V dropped 2 bases and J dropped 4 bases, with 8 bases sitting between them. The CDR3 is 14 amino acids. CDR1 is SGHNT, CDR2 YENEEA, per germline. The CDR3: CASSLNPGTGELFF. The CDR3 DNA reads TGTGCCAGCAGCTTAAATCCAGGCACCGGGGAGCTGTTTTTT.

The V and J genes are TRBV5-6 and TRBJ1-3; 7 bases align to TRBD1. CDR3 length: 16 amino acids. Per germline, CDR1 SGHDT and CDR2 YYEEEE. V was pared by 7 bases and J by 4 bases, with 14 bases of the junction left unmatched. The CDR3 here is CASSWAPGGIGNTIYF. The CDR3 nucleotides are TGTGCCAGCTCTTGGGCCCCAGGGGGAATCGGAAACACCATATATTTT. The entire variable domain, with the rest obtained from reference TRBV5-6 and TRBJ1-3, is as follows: DAGVTQSPTHLIKTRGQQVTLRCSPKSGHDTVSWYQQALGQGPQFIFQYYEEEERQRGNFPDRFSGHQFPNYSSELNVNALLLGDSALYLCASSWAPGGIGNTIYFGEGSWLTVV.

V usage is TRBV7-8 and J usage is TRBJ2-7; perhaps TRBD2 as D (6 bases). This CDR3 is 15 amino acids long. Germline CDR1 and CDR2: SGHVS and FQNEAQ. V shed 0 bases and J shed 4 bases, with 13 bases lying between them. The CDR3 coding sequence is TGTGCCAGCAGCTTAGCGAGGGGACTGAAGTACGAGCAGTACTTC. It specifies CASSLARGLKYEQYF.

The chain carries TRBV30 and TRBJ1-5; TRBD1 matches 8 bases. The CDR3 sequence is 15 residues long. CDR1 is GTSNPN, CDR2 SVGIG, per germline (reference sequence). V lost 1 base to trimming and J lost 2 bases; unmatched junction nucleotides: 4. CDR3 DNA: TGTGCCTGGAGTGGACAGGGGCTGGGCAATCAGCCCCAGCATTTT. This translates into CAWSGQGLGNQPQHF.

The CDR3 here is CASSSDGGSTNGYTF. The CDR3 region has the DNA TGCGCCAGCAGCTCCGACGGCGGGTCGACCAATGGCTACACCTTC. J is TRBJ1-2 and V is TRBV5-1; D gene unclear. The CDR3 sequence is 15 residues long. V was pared by 3 bases and J by 6 bases, with 18 bases between. CDR1 is SGHRS, CDR2 YFSETQ, per germline.

This clone was seen more than once but under ten times. This sample also contains other DNA sequences that code for the same CDR3. The chain recombines TRBV9 with TRBJ1-5, with 8 bases identical to TRBD1. Germline CDR1 and CDR2: SGDLS and YYNGEE. V trimming: 5 bases; J trimming: 2 bases; junction bases outside the gene matches: 3. The CDR3 contains 14 residues. The CDR3 spells CASSPGQGNQPQHF. The DNA for the CDR3 is TGTGCCAGCAGTCCGGGACAGGGCAATCAGCCCCAGCATTTT.

The rearrangement links TRBV28 to TRBJ2-7, with 9 bases aligning to TRBD1. V was pared by 4 bases and J by 3 bases, with 10 bases of the junction left unmatched. The germline gives CDR1 MDHEN, CDR2 SYDVKM. The CDR3 has 16 amino acids. The CDR3 sequence is CASSSIPGQGGYEQYF. In DNA, the CDR3 is TGTGCCAGCAGTTCAATACCGGGACAGGGAGGCTACGAGCAGTACTTC. Full variable domain (rest looked up from reference TRBV28 and TRBJ2-7): DVKVTQSSRYLVKRTGEKVFLECVQDMDHENMFWYRQDPGLGLRLIYFSYDVKMKEKGDIPEGYSVSREKKERFSLILESASTNQTSMYLCASSSIPGQGGYEQYFGPGTRLTVT.

The chain combines TRBV15 with TRBJ2-5; a possible D gene is TRBD1 (5 bases). Looked up from germline, CDR1 is LNHNV and CDR2 is YYDKDF (reference sequence). The CDR3 runs 14 residues. Trimming took off 0 bases at V and 3 bases at J, with 8 bases between the two ends. The chain's CDR3 is CATSRDHRKETQYF. As DNA, the CDR3 is TGTGCCACCAGCAGAGATCACAGGAAAGAGACCCAGTACTTC.

This clone occurred a few times. The chain combines TRBV7-3 with TRBJ2-3; 8 nucleotides line up with TRBD2. The ends lost 5 bases at V and 0 bases at J; junction bases unmatched: 4. The CDR3 length is 15 residues. Germline V gives CDR1 SGHTA, CDR2 FQGTGA. The CDR3 loop is CASSRGGLSTDTQYF. The DNA for the CDR3 is TGTGCCAGCAGCCGCGGGGGGCTGAGCACAGATACGCAGTATTTT.

In this sample, this clone turned up a few times. The genes are TRBV10-2 and TRBJ1-5; D not certain. Between the trimmed V and J ends, which lost 4 bases and 0 bases, there was a span of 10 bases. This CDR3 has 15 residues. Germline loops: CDR1 WSHSY, CDR2 SAAADI. In DNA, the CDR3 is TGCGCCAGCAGTGGTTCGTGGCCTAGCAATCAGCCCCAGCATTTT. Protein product: CASSGSWPSNQPQHF.

This chain links TRBV5-4 with TRBJ1-2; D is undetermined. Trimming took 7 bases from V and 8 from J, leaving 15 bases between them. This CDR3 contains 12 residues. The germline V gene has CDR1 SGHNT and CDR2 YYREEE (reference sequence). The CDR3 sequence: CASAKGEKGYTF. In DNA form, the CDR3 reads TGTGCCAGCGCGAAGGGAGAAAAGGGCTACACCTTC.